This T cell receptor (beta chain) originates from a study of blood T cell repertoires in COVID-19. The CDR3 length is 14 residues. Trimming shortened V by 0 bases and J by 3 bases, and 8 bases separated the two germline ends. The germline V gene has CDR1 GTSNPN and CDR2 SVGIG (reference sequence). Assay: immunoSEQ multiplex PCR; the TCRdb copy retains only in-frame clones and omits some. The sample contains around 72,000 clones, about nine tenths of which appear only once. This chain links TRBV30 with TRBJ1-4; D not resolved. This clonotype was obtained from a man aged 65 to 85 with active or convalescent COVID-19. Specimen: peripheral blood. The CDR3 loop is CAWSVGGSNEKLFF. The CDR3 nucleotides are TGTGCCTGGAGTGTCGGCGGGTCTAATGAAAAACTGTTTTTT.